Listed here are 18 T cell receptor beta chains from one sample, sequenced in a study of molecular identifiers for immune sequencing clone quantification. TCRdb itself ran the PCR reads through MiXCR, one entry per CDR3 protein. There are around 480,000 distinct CDR3 sequences in the sample; about 22% occur only once, and around 0.86% lies in the top ten. The sequenced material came from naive CD8+ T cells from blood, with Jurkat cell RNA spiked in. Stated subset: FACS-sorted CD8+CD4-CCR7+CD45RA+ naive T cells. The source is a human donor in good health. Some libraries in this study had Jurkat cell RNA spiked in.

The sample holds many counts of this clonotype. V and J are TRBV5-6 and TRBJ2-3, with TRBD2 identical over 10 bases. Germline assignment: CDR1 SGHDT and CDR2 YYEEEE. V was pared by 1 base and J by 7 bases, with 6 bases of the junction left unmatched. The CDR3 covers 15 residues. This chain's CDR3 is CASSLTSGDINTQYF. The CDR3 nucleotides are TGTGCCAGCAGCTTGACTAGCGGGGACATAAATACGCAGTATTTT.

At least ten counts were recorded for this clonotype. This sequence joins TRBV2 and TRBJ1-2; 7 positions match TRBD1. The CDR3 totals 12 residues. The ends lost 7 bases at V and 3 bases at J; junction bases unmatched: 2. The V gene's germline CDR1 is SNHLY and CDR2 FYNNEI. CDR3 coding DNA: TGTGCCAGCATCACAGGGGACTATGGCTACACCTTC. Translation gives CASITGDYGYTF.

This clonotype was found a few times. V is TRBV5-6 and J is TRBJ2-7; TRBD1 matches at 10 bases. This CDR3 comprises 15 residues. V was clipped by 4 bases and J by 3 bases; unmatched bases: 7. Germline V CDR1 and CDR2: SGHDT, YYEEEE. The CDR3 coding sequence is TGTGCCAGCAGCGGGGGACAGGGGCCTTACTACGAGCAGTACTTC. This gives the protein CASSGGQGPYYEQYF.

This clonotype was found many times. The genes are TRBV4-1 and TRBJ2-3; tentative D call: TRBD2 (5 bases). The CDR3 sequence is 15 residues long. V was cut by 3 bases and J by 0 bases, with 10 bases left in between. CDR1 is MGHRA and CDR2 is YSYEKL in the germline V gene. The DNA for the CDR3 is TGCGCCAGCAGCCATTCTAGCATTAGCACAGATACGCAGTATTTT. As protein: CASSHSSISTDTQYF.

The chain links TRBV28 to TRBJ1-2, with D hard to call. Trimming removed 4 bases at V and 3 bases at J, with 15 bases between. CDR3 length: 15 residues. Germline assignment: CDR1 MDHEN and CDR2 SYDVKM. Here the CDR3 reads CASSSLGSFYYGYTF. The CDR3 DNA is TGTGCCAGCAGTTCCCTAGGCAGCTTCTACTATGGCTACACCTTC.

This clonotype has at least ten counts. The gene calls are TRBV27 and TRBJ2-7, with 14 positions matching TRBD2. This CDR3 is built from 15 residues. V shed 3 bases and J 7 bases; nucleotides not matched to a gene: 5. In germline, CDR1 is MNHEY, CDR2 SMNVEV (reference sequence). The CDR3 is CASSLTSGRAGEQYF. The CDR3 region has the DNA TGTGCCAGCAGTTTGACTAGCGGGAGGGCGGGTGAGCAGTACTTC.

The CDR3 protein is CASSFQNSNTEAFF. The DNA for the CDR3 is TGTGCCAGCAGCTTCCAGAACTCGAACACTGAAGCTTTCTTT. The chain recombines TRBV7-9 with TRBJ1-1; no firm D call. CDR3 length: 14 amino acids. The germline gives CDR1 SEHNR, CDR2 FQNEAQ (reference sequence). With 3 bases removed from V and 1 base from J, the gap between germline ends came to 9 bases. The full variable domain, with the rest looked up from reference TRBV7-9 and TRBJ1-1, is DTGVSQNPRHKITKRGQNVTFRCDPISEHNRLYWYRQTLGQGPEFLTYFQNEAQLEKSRLLSDRFSAERPKGSFSTLEIQRTEQGDSAMYLCASSFQNSNTEAFFGQGTRLTVV.

V usage is TRBV7-6 and J usage is TRBJ1-6; D not resolved. The germline gives CDR1 SGHVS, CDR2 FNYEAQ. This CDR3 region has 16 residues. V lost 5 bases to trimming and J lost 8 bases, with 19 bases between them. The CDR3: CASSQSLGRVDSPLHF. The CDR3 coding sequence is TGTGCCAGCAGCCAATCCCTGGGAAGGGTTGATTCACCCCTCCACTTT.

This clonotype was picked up one time. The chain has TRBV12-3 or TRBV12-4 and TRBJ2-3; 9 bases are shared with TRBD2. The V and J ends lost 5 bases and 4 bases, in that order; junction bases with no gene match: 7. The CDR3 has 15 residues. The CDR3 nucleotides are TGTGCCAGCAGTCTGGGGACTAGCACAGCAGATACGCAGTATTTT. It specifies CASSLGTSTADTQYF.

There are many counts of this clonotype. The rearrangement links TRBV6-6 to TRBJ1-1; D gene ambiguous. Germline assignment: CDR1 MNHNY and CDR2 SVGAGI (reference sequence). The CDR3 contains 13 residues. The V end lost 4 bases, the J end lost 7 bases, and 13 bases lay between the germline ends. CDR3 in amino acids: CASSFERAHEAFF. In DNA, the CDR3 is TGTGCCAGCAGTTTTGAGCGCGCTCATGAAGCTTTCTTT.

The chain combines TRBV9 with TRBJ2-2; D is perhaps TRBD2 (6 bases). Germline-derived CDR1 and CDR2 are SGDLS and YYNGEE. V was clipped by 3 bases and J by 0 bases, with 15 bases between them. The CDR3 length is 17 residues. The CDR3 here is CASSGYRGNANTGELFF. In nucleotides, the CDR3 is TGTGCCAGCAGCGGGTACCGGGGGAACGCGAACACCGGGGAGCTGTTTTTT.

This clonotype was observed a handful of times. The chain carries TRBV7-2 and TRBJ1-2; TRBD1 agrees at 8 bases. The germline V gene encodes CDR1 SGHTA and CDR2 FQGNSA. The CDR3 spans 14 residues. Unmatched junction bases numbered 3, after V lost 1 base and J lost 5 bases. CDR3 region: CASSLVGQGYGYTF. Written as DNA, the CDR3 is TGTGCCAGCAGCTTAGTCGGACAGGGATATGGCTACACCTTC.

The chain couples TRBV6-5 to TRBJ2-7; 7 bases are a match to TRBD1. The trim removed 0 bases at V and 1 base at J, leaving 6 bases unmatched. Germline V gene data show CDR1 as MNHEY and CDR2 as SVGAGI. The CDR3 loop spans 16 amino acids. CDR3 in amino acids: CASSYSGQSWSYEQYF. Written as DNA, the CDR3 is TGTGCCAGCAGTTACTCGGGACAGAGCTGGTCCTACGAGCAGTACTTC.

This clonotype was detected a few times. The chain recombines TRBV11-2 with TRBJ2-1; TRBD1 might be the D (6 bases). The CDR3 runs to 16 residues. The germline V gene has CDR1 SGHAT and CDR2 FQNNGV. V gave up 4 bases and J gave up 5 bases, with 18 bases separating them. This CDR3 is CASSSTGPIPNNEQFF. The CDR3 DNA is TGTGCCAGCAGCTCGACAGGCCCTATACCCAACAATGAGCAGTTCTTC.

The chain employs TRBV7-9 and TRBJ1-1; no reliable D call. There are 15 residues in the CDR3. Germline V CDR1 and CDR2: SEHNR, FQNEAQ (reference sequence). The germline V and J ends were trimmed by 1 base and 5 bases, with 14 bases remaining between them. The CDR3 bases are TGTGCCAGCAGCTTAGGGATCGCGTCGGTTACTGAAGCTTTCTTT. Translated: CASSLGIASVTEAFF.

This clonotype has a handful of counts. V usage is TRBV7-9 and J usage is TRBJ2-7; TRBD2 aligns across 9 bases. Germline lookup yields CDR1 SEHNR and CDR2 FQNEAQ (reference sequence). CDR3 length: 15 residues. The junction had 10 bases not matched to a gene; V was cut back by 5 bases and J by 5 bases. The CDR3 region is CASSQPGLAVHEQYF. DNA of the CDR3: TGTGCCAGCAGCCAGCCGGGACTAGCTGTCCACGAGCAGTACTTC.

The V call is TRBV4-1, the J call TRBJ2-5; 7 nucleotides align to TRBD1. CDR3 length: 18 residues. Germline CDR1 reads MGHRA; CDR2 reads YSYEKL. V was pared by 2 bases and J by 1 base, with 13 bases of the junction left unmatched. The CDR3 DNA sequence: TGCGCCAGCAGCCAACAGAAACAGGGGCCCATCATCCAAGAGACCCAGTACTTC. Protein product: CASSQQKQGPIIQETQYF.

This clonotype appeared many times. The chain recombines TRBV29-1 with TRBJ2-2; D remains unclear. The CDR3 runs to 13 residues. Germline V gene data show CDR1 as SQVTM and CDR2 as ANQGSEA. Trimming removed 4 bases from V and 0 bases from J, with 6 bases in between. The CDR3 nucleotides read TGCAGCGTTGTGGCAACGAACACCGGGGAGCTGTTTTTT. It encodes CSVVATNTGELFF.